The source of this T cell receptor (beta chain) is a study of shared clonotypes between healthy human individuals. Study observations and caveats: The sole specimen, blood, was sampled, and tissue repertoires likely differ.

Approximately 100 million PBMCs served as the genomic DNA source for unsorted samples. CDR1 is SNHLY and CDR2 is FYNNEI in the germline V gene. The CDR3 sequence is 16 residues long. J was trimmed by 8 bases and V by 7 bases; bases with no gene match: 17. In regard to this clone: Its antigen is undetermined.

Researchers ran the assay at a deep level. The table came from immunoSEQ multiplex PCR; TCRdb's copy has only in-frame clones and leaves some out. The sample consists of fewer than 650,000 clones, less than 80% of them appearing once. This chain links TRBV2 with TRBJ1-1; the match to TRBD1 covers 9 bases. The clonotype originates from a woman in her forties in good health. Some clones in this sample may be carry-over from other donors' samples. Specimen: PBMCs. CDR3 in amino acids: CASTGGPGQGAAEAFF. DNA for the CDR3: TGTGCCAGCACTGGGGGACCGGGACAGGGAGCAGCCGAAGCTTTCTTT.